The sequence of this T cell receptor beta chain was determined in a study of CD8 T cells in ankylosing spondylitis. Trimming shortened V by 7 bases and J by 4 bases, and 13 bases separated the two germline ends. Germline CDR1 reads LNHDA; CDR2 reads SQIVND (reference sequence). The CDR3 extends over 13 amino acids. Study outcomes and limitations: Seemingly distinctive of ankylosing spondylitis blood was a TCR beta motif formed by eight highly homologous variants.

TCRdb itself ran the 5' RACE reads through MiXCR, one entry per CDR3 protein. Among approximately 440,000 distinct CDR3 sequences, 17% were seen once, and the ten largest hold under 1.2%. This clonotype was detected only a few times. The antigen is not known. The receptor comes from a male donor with ankylosing spondylitis. The genes are TRBV19 and TRBJ2-5; D is ambiguous. What was sequenced was blood, either unsorted or a sorted T cell fraction (not recorded which). The CDR3 bases are TGTGCCAGTACAAGGAACTATGGAGAGACCCAGTACTTC. It is translated as CASTRNYGETQYF. Full variable domain (rest looked up from reference TRBV19 and TRBJ2-5): DGGITQSPKYLFRKEGQNVTLSCEQNLNHDAMYWYRQDPGQGLRLIYYSQIVNDFQKGDIAEGYSVSREKKESFPLTVTSAQKNPTAFYLCASTRNYGETQYFGPGTRLLVL.